The next 19 T cell receptor beta chains were all read from a single sample in a study of blood T cell repertoires in COVID-19. This table comes from immunoSEQ multiplex PCR, and its TCRdb copy is limited to in-frame clones, with some not included. Among several thousand clones listed, 80% to 85% were seen once. Sequencing input: peripheral blood. Receptor source: a human donor in a cohort sampled during active COVID-19.

This chain connects TRBV7-6 to TRBJ1-1; D is perhaps TRBD1 (6 bases). This CDR3 is built from 14 residues. Germline CDR1 and CDR2: SGHVS and FNYEAQ. Trimming stripped 0 bases from V and 1 base from J, with 6 bases between. CDR3 protein: CASSLAGGNTEAFF. The CDR3, as DNA: TGTGCCAGCAGCTTAGCAGGGGGGAACACTGAAGCTTTCTTT.

CDR3 protein: CASSDQRGEAFF. CDR3 sequence (DNA): TGTGCCAGCAGTGATCAAAGGGGTGAAGCTTTCTTT. The gene calls are TRBV25-1 and TRBJ1-1; maybe TRBD1 (5 bases). This CDR3 spans 12 amino acids. Per germline, CDR1 MGHDK and CDR2 SYGVNS. V lost 3 bases to trimming and J lost 7 bases, with 9 bases between them.

Only a few counts were recorded for this clone. This chain links TRBV2 with TRBJ2-2; D unclear. Between the trimmed V and J ends, which lost 7 bases and 2 bases, there was a span of 8 bases. Germline V gene lookup returns CDR1 SNHLY and CDR2 FYNNEI. The length of the CDR3 is 13 residues. CDR3 sequence reads: CASTAGNTGELFF. CDR3 nucleotides: TGTGCCAGCACAGCAGGAAACACCGGGGAGCTGTTTTTT.

The chain is built from TRBV7-2 and TRBJ1-2, with 8 bases that match TRBD1. The CDR3 totals 14 residues. V dropped 5 bases and J dropped 4; count of bases not matched to a gene: 6. The germline V gene has CDR1 SGHTA and CDR2 FQGNSA. The CDR3 region is CASSHLGTGYGYTF. Written as DNA, the CDR3 is TGTGCCAGCAGCCACCTCGGGACAGGCTATGGCTACACCTTC.

The chain has TRBV5-7 and TRBJ1-2; TRBD1 matches 8 bases. TRBV5-7 is designated an ORF whose function remains uncertain. Losses at the gene ends were 2 bases for V and 2 bases for J; bases not matched to a gene: 8. The CDR3 consists of 16 residues. CDR3 residues: CASSFLLTGGNYGYTF. CDR3 coding DNA: TGTGCCAGCAGCTTCCTTCTTACAGGGGGGAACTATGGCTACACCTTC.

The rearrangement uses TRBV24-1 and TRBJ1-2; tentatively, D is TRBD1 (5 bases). CDR1 and CDR2 from the germline V gene are KGHDR and SFDVKD. The CDR3 length is 15 residues. V gave up 5 bases and J gave up 6 bases, with 18 bases separating them. This chain's CDR3 is CATSGGDGRNHGYTF. In DNA form, the CDR3 reads TGTGCCACCAGTGGCGGGGACGGGAGGAATCATGGCTACACCTTC.

This chain links TRBV29-1 with TRBJ2-5, with 12 bases matching TRBD1. Gene TRBJ2-7 matches the end of the DNA better, so the J call may be wrong. Germline V gene data show CDR1 as SQVTM and CDR2 as ANQGSEA. The CDR3 loop spans 13 amino acids. CDR3 sequence: CSVRGQGANEQYF. DNA of the CDR3: TGCAGCGTCCGGGGACAGGGGGCTAACGAGCAGTACTTC.

This sequence joins TRBV15 and TRBJ2-1; 11 bases are shared with TRBD2. With V trimmed by 8 bases and J by 8 bases, 17 bases remained unmatched. Per germline, CDR1 LNHNV and CDR2 YYDKDF (reference sequence). The CDR3 has 17 amino acids. The CDR3 is CATSGDIAGGRSDEQFF. The CDR3 DNA follows: TGTGCCACCTCCGGGGACATAGCGGGGGGGCGCTCGGATGAGCAGTTCTTC.

This rearrangement joins TRBV6-1 to TRBJ2-3, with a weak D call TRBD1 (5 bases). The V end lost 3 bases, the J end lost 5 bases, and 15 bases lay between the germline ends. Germline-derived CDR1 and CDR2 are MNHNS and SASEGT. This CDR3 has 15 residues. The CDR3 nucleotides read TGTGCCAGCAGTGACAGGGTGTCACAAGTAGATACGCAGTATTTT. The encoded protein is CASSDRVSQVDTQYF.

The chain uses TRBV6-2 or TRBV6-3 and TRBJ2-7; D is perhaps TRBD1 (5 bases). The CDR3 is 13 residues long. The germline V gene encodes CDR1 MNHEY and CDR2 SVGEGT. The ends were cut back, 2 bases at V and 5 bases at J, with 10 bases in the middle. The CDR3 sequence is CASSYRRADEQYF. In nucleotides, the CDR3 is TGTGCCAGCAGTTACCGCAGGGCGGACGAGCAGTACTTC.

The V and J genes are TRBV7-9 and TRBJ2-3; D possibly corresponds to TRBD1 (5 bases). The germline V gene has CDR1 SEHNR and CDR2 FQNEAQ (reference sequence). The CDR3 covers 16 residues. Trimming shortened V by 3 bases and J by 2 bases, and 15 bases separated the two germline ends. The CDR3: CASSFADTTFTDTQYF. The CDR3, as DNA: TGTGCCAGCAGCTTTGCGGACACCACCTTCACAGATACGCAGTATTTT. Full variable domain (remainder filled in from reference TRBV7-9 and TRBJ2-3): DTGVSQNPRHKITKRGQNVTFRCDPISEHNRLYWYRQTLGQGPEFLTYFQNEAQLEKSRLLSDRFSAERPKGSFSTLEIQRTEQGDSAMYLCASSFADTTFTDTQYFGPGTRLTVL.

This clone has a single count. The gene calls are TRBV5-4 and TRBJ1-1; no firm D call. Germline V gene sequence: CDR1 SGHNT, CDR2 YYREEE (reference sequence). V was pared by 4 bases and J by 0 bases, with 10 bases between. The CDR3 runs to 14 residues. As DNA, the CDR3 is TGTGCCAGCAGCCGCGCGGTCATGAACACTGAAGCTTTCTTT. Amino acids: CASSRAVMNTEAFF.

The J gene is TRBJ2-7, the V gene TRBV6-2 or TRBV6-3; 11 bases are shared with TRBD2. V lost 6 bases and J lost 4; bases outside the gene matches: 5. This CDR3 region has 14 residues. Germline lookup yields CDR1 MNHEY and CDR2 SVGEGT. The CDR3 sequence is CASSASGGRYEQYF. The CDR3 region has the DNA TGTGCCAGCAGCGCTAGCGGGGGGAGATACGAGCAGTACTTC.

This clone was seen more than once but under ten times. V gene TRBV6-2 or TRBV6-3 combines with J gene TRBJ2-7, with 14 bases fitting TRBD2. Germline V lookup: CDR1 MNHEY, CDR2 SVGEGT. The CDR3 is made up of 17 amino acids. J gave up 0 bases and V 4 bases, and 5 bases lay outside the gene matches. Here the CDR3 reads CASSFRTSGGHSYEQYF. The CDR3 nucleotides read TGTGCCAGCAGTTTTCGGACTAGCGGGGGGCACTCCTACGAGCAGTACTTC.

The chain has TRBV19 and TRBJ1-1, with D unresolved. V gave up 3 bases and J gave up 5 bases, with 10 bases separating them. Germline V gene sequence: CDR1 LNHDA, CDR2 SQIVND (reference sequence). The CDR3 extends over 13 amino acids. The CDR3 region is CASSISGLTEAFF. The DNA for the CDR3 is TGTGCCAGTAGTATTTCAGGACTTACTGAAGCTTTCTTT.

The rearrangement joins TRBV4-3 to TRBJ2-7; TRBD1 might be the D (5 bases). The CDR3 has 14 residues. Germline CDR1 reads LGHNA; CDR2 reads YSLEER. V lost 0 bases and J lost 2, with 8 bases in between. Written as DNA, the CDR3 is TGCGCCAGCAGCCAAGATCCAGGGACCTACGAGCAGTACTTC. Encoded protein: CASSQDPGTYEQYF.

The V gene is TRBV6-5, the J gene TRBJ2-1; TRBD1 might be the D (5 bases). The CDR3 is 15 amino acids. The germline V gene encodes CDR1 MNHEY and CDR2 SVGAGI. Deletions cut 7 bases from V and 2 bases from J, with 15 bases between. CDR3 amino acids: CASIMTELTYNEQFF. The CDR3 DNA reads as TGTGCCAGCATTATGACAGAATTGACCTACAATGAGCAGTTCTTC.

The rearrangement joins TRBV9 to TRBJ1-3; D is unresolved. Germline CDR1 reads SGDLS; CDR2 reads YYNGEE. There are 14 residues in the CDR3. The V end lost 0 bases, the J end lost 4 bases, and 8 bases lay between the germline ends. The CDR3 spells CASSVDLPGNTIYF. CDR3 coding DNA: TGTGCCAGCAGCGTAGATCTCCCCGGAAACACCATATATTTT.

This sequence joins TRBV7-9 and TRBJ1-4; 8 bases match TRBD1. V dropped 5 bases and J dropped 2; count of bases not matched to a gene: 10. Germline V CDR1 and CDR2: SEHNR, FQNEAQ (reference sequence). This CDR3 spans 17 amino acids. Here the CDR3 DNA reads TGTGCCAGCAGCCCATGGACAGGGCGTGGGACTAATGAAAAACTGTTTTTT. It encodes CASSPWTGRGTNEKLFF.